A selection of T cell receptor beta chains follows, all from one sample in a study of OX40 agonist ivuxolimab in advanced cancers. Profiling relied on immunoSEQ multiplex PCR, and the TCRdb table lists in-frame clones only, not all of them. This table holds some 76,000 clones, around nine tenths found once. The starting material was CD4+ or CD8+ T cells sorted from blood, obtained in a trial of the OX40 agonist ivuxolimab. The receptors were sampled from an adult with an advanced solid tumor such as melanoma, head and neck, liver or kidney cancer. Both conserved end residues are trimmed from each CDR3.

V gene,J gene,CDR3 length,CDR3 protein
TRBV28,TRBJ1-5,11,ASSYYSNQPQH
TRBV9,TRBJ2-1,13,ASSSRALGGNEQF
TRBV28,TRBJ2-5,11,ASSWSGGETQY
TRBV11-2,TRBJ1-3,12,ASREGISGNTIY
TRBV11-3,TRBJ2-1,14,ASSFRRGGTYNEQF
TRBV9,TRBJ2-3,13,ASTPLADGTDTQY
TRBV6-4,TRBJ2-1,15,ASSDSLRDRGHNEQF
TRBV4-3,TRBJ2-1,14,ASTSQVVAAYNEQF
TRBV27,TRBJ1-5,12,ASGLTGFNQPQH
TRBV5-1,TRBJ2-1,15,ASSFDTSGRVGNEQF
TRBV4-3,TRBJ2-7,11,ASSHSQGSEQY
TRBV28,TRBJ1-6,11,ASIPVRDSPLH
TRBV29-1,TRBJ2-2,11,SAVRGATGELF
TRBV29-1,TRBJ1-2,10,SLGQLTSGYT
TRBV5-5,TRBJ2-3,15,ASSLAPRTGGSDTQY
TRBV19,TRBJ2-1,10,ASSTTSREQF
TRBV6-5,TRBJ1-2,8,ASSAGGYT
TRBV5-4,TRBJ1-4,10,ASSTEGEKLF
TRBV6-5,TRBJ2-1,12,ASSYDRGPDEQF
TRBV28,TRBJ1-2,12,ASSWGLRDYGYT
TRBV4-2,TRBJ2-6,16,ASSQEGTGSSGANVLT
TRBV18,TRBJ2-7,14,ASSRGQGVTSDEQY
TRBV9,TRBJ2-1,14,ASSVGQAGAVGEQF
TRBV5-4,TRBJ2-3,15,ASSKSGRGAGTDTQY
TRBV5-8,TRBJ1-2,13,ASILVSALPSGYT
TRBV6-5,TRBJ2-1,13,ASSFNRAPGNEQF
TRBV5-1,TRBJ1-3,15,ASSAGQGLKDGNTIY
TRBV4-1,TRBJ1-1,11,ASSQTWVDEAF
TRBV29-1,TRBJ1-1,11,SARDSMNTEAF
TRBV6-1,TRBJ2-7,11,ASKASGLYEQY
TRBV30,TRBJ1-4,9,AWSVDEKLF
TRBV14,TRBJ2-5,16,ASSQSLGRRGGEETQY
TRBV5-6,TRBJ1-2,10,ASSMTGLGYT
TRBV7-9,TRBJ1-5,12,ASSHSGDHQPQH
TRBV11-2,TRBJ1-1,10,ASSPGWVQAF
TRBV6-5,TRBJ2-4,13,ASSLTSVAKNIQY
TRBV25-1,TRBJ1-3,12,ASSEWASGNTIY
TRBV30,TRBJ1-5,11,AWSVGGNQPQH
TRBV29-1,TRBJ2-2,11,SVSTGGTGELF
TRBV11-3,TRBJ2-3,12,ASSLGQSTDTQY
TRBV7-3,TRBJ1-1,12,ASSSTGPNTEAF
TRBV7-2,TRBJ2-7,12,ASSLDTGTYEQY
TRBV13,TRBJ2-1,12,ASSSRALYNEQF
TRBV9,NA,13,ASAKGGKRGSEQY
TRBV10-3,TRBJ1-3,14,AISESLGVGGNTIY
TRBV7-3,TRBJ2-2,11,ASSLIPRGELF
TRBV5-1,TRBJ2-3,14,ASSLATGALTDTQY
TRBV2,TRBJ1-3,14,ALNRPGRNSGNTIY
TRBV7-8,TRBJ1-6,13,ASSRGQDSNSPLH
TRBV7-6,TRBJ2-7,14,ASSLGTGRQHYEQY